This T cell receptor beta chain is from a study of blood T cells in healthy people across ages. Trimming removed 0 bases from V and 3 bases from J; junction bases left unmatched: 7. CDR1 and CDR2 (germline): MNHEY, SVGAGI. This CDR3 comprises 16 residues. General study points: Greater diversity and more naive CD4+ cells were seen in long-lived donors than in aged donors. Diversity of TCR beta correlated strongly with naive T cell percentage.

Comment on this clonotype: Its antigen is still unknown.

PCR was performed a second time for about 6 to 11 cycles using a sample-barcoded 5' primer and a J-beta primer mix. Each sample provided no less than 2.5 million CDR3-containing paired-end reads. TCRdb re-called the 5' RACE reads with MiXCR, one entry per CDR3 protein. The sample holds hundreds of thousands of distinct CDR3 sequences, about three fifths seen once. J is TRBJ2-7 and V is TRBV6-5, with TRBD1 identical over 8 bases. The clonotype originates from a man aged 30 to 45 in good health. The specimen sequenced was blood. The chain's CDR3 is CASSYSVGQEYYEQYF. CDR3 DNA: TGTGCCAGCAGTTACTCAGTGGGACAGGAGTACTACGAGCAGTACTTC.